This T cell receptor (beta chain) is from a study of cytomegalovirus exposure and HLA in healthy donors. Regarding the study as a whole: Many donors shared some public TCRs, even though most TCR sequences were rare. The study flagged about 160 TCR beta chains as cytomegalovirus-associated. A later analysis found most CMV-associated TCR beta chains apparently HLA-restricted. Relative to equally common others, HLA-associated TCR beta chains showed greater clonal expansion in a later analysis.

The PCR made use of 60 Vbeta and 13 Jbeta primers. Data came from immunoSEQ multiplex PCR; TCRdb stores just in-frame clones and leaves some out. The sample carries more than 140,000 clones, over 75% recorded once. This clone was seen a handful of times. Its target is unknown. The sample taken for sequencing was PBMCs. The clonotype was recovered from a male donor in good health and CMV-seronegative.

The CDR3 loop reads CASSLHGANTGELFF. CDR3 DNA sequence: TGTGCCAGCAGCTTACACGGAGCGAACACCGGGGAGCTGTTTTTT. The chain couples TRBV7-2 to TRBJ2-2; unclear D gene. V lost 2 bases and J lost 0, with 7 bases in between. Germline CDR1 SGHTA, CDR2 FQGNSA. The CDR3 has 15 residues. The whole variable domain, filled in from reference TRBV7-2 and TRBJ2-2, reads GAGVSQSPSNKVTEKGKDVELRCDPISGHTALYWYRQSLGQGLEFLIYFQGNSAPDKSGLPSDRFSAERTGGSVSTLTIQRTQQEDSAVYLCASSLHGANTGELFFGEGSRLTVL.